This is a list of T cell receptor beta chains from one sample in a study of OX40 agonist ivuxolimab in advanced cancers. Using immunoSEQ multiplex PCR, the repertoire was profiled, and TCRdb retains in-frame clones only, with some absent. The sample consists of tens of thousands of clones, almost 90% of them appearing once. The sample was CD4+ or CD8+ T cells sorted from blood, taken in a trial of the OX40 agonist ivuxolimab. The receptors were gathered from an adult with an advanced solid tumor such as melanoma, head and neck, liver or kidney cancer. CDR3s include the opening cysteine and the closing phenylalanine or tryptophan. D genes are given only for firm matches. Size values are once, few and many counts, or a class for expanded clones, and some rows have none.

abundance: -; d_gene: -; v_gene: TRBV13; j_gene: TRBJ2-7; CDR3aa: CASSRGSRGAYEQYF; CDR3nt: TGTGCCAGCAGCCGGGGGTCGAGGGGTGCCTACGAGCAGTACTTC
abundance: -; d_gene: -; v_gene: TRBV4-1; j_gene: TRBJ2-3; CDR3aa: CASSQNQGPGNTQYF; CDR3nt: TGCGCCAGCAGCCAAAATCAGGGGCCGGGGAATACGCAGTATTTT
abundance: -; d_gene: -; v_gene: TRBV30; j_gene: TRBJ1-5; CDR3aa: CAWSTGGNQPQHF; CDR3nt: TGTGCCTGGAGTACGGGGGGCAATCAGCCCCAGCATTTT
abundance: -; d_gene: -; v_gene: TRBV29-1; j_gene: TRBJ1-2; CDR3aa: CSVLEGSYGYTF; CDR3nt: TGCAGCGTCCTCGAGGGCAGCTATGGCTACACCTTC
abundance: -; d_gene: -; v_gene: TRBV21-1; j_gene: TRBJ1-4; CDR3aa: CASSKGGRQGKLATNEKLFF; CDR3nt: TGTGCCAGCAGCAAAGGCGGTCGACAGGGCAAACTTGCAACTAATGAAAAACTGTTTTTT
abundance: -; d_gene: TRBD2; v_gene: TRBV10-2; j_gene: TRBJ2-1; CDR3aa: CASRSTSGESYNEQFF; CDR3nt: TGCGCCAGCAGATCGACTAGCGGGGAGTCCTACAATGAGCAGTTCTTC
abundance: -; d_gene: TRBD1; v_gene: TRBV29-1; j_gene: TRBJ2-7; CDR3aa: CSVVKVGTGGFEQYF; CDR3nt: TGCAGCGTTGTTAAGGTTGGGACAGGGGGCTTCGAGCAGTACTTC
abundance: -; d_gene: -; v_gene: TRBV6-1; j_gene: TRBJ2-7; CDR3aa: CASSWAGAPGNEQYF; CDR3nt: TGTGCCAGCAGCTGGGCAGGGGCGCCTGGGAACGAGCAGTACTTC
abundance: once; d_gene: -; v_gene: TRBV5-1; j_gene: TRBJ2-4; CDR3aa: CASSLDRVQVGNIQYF; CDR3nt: TGCGCCAGCAGCTTGGACAGGGTACAAGTGGGAAACATTCAGTACTTC
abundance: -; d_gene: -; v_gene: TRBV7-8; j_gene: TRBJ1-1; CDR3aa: CASSSPGRQATEAFF; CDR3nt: TGTGCCAGCAGCTCCCCCGGCCGCCAAGCCACTGAAGCTTTCTTT
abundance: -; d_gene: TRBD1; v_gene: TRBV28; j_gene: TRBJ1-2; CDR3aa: CASSSRDRGHYGYTF; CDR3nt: TGTGCCAGCAGTAGCAGGGACAGGGGGCACTATGGCTACACCTTC
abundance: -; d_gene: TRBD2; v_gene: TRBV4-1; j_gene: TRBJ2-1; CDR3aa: CASSQGLAGGWDEQFF; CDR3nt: TGCGCCAGCAGCCAAGGACTAGCGGGGGGGTGGGATGAGCAGTTCTTC
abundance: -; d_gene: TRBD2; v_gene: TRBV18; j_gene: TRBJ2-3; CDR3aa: CASSSRTSGGSDTQYF; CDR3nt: TGTGCCAGCTCATCGAGGACTAGCGGGGGGTCAGATACGCAGTATTTT
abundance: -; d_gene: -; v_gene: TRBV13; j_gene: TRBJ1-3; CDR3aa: CASSLGPRGGNTIYF; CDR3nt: TGTGCCAGCAGCTTAGGGCCGAGGGGTGGAAACACCATATATTTT
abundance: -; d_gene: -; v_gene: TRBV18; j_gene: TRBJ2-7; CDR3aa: CASSPSGMSSYEQYF; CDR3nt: TGTGCCAGCTCACCATCCGGTATGAGCTCCTACGAGCAGTACTTC
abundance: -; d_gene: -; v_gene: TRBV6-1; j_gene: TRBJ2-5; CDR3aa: CASSEALIQETQYF; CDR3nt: TGTGCCAGCAGTGAAGCGCTTATCCAAGAGACCCAGTACTTC
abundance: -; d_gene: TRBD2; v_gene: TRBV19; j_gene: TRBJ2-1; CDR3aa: CASSVSGGRNEQFF; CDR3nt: TGTGCCAGTAGTGTTAGCGGGGGGCGCAATGAGCAGTTCTTC
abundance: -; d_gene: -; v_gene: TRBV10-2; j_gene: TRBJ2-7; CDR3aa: CASSVEGGPWYEQYF; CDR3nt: TGCGCCAGCAGTGTCGAGGGGGGGCCTTGGTACGAGCAGTACTTC
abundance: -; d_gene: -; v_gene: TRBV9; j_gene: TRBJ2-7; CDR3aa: CASSKLQRSDEQYF; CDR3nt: TGTGCCAGCAGCAAACTTCAACGTTCGGACGAGCAGTACTTC
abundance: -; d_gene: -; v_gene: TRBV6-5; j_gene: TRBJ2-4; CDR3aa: CASSPRDDKNIQYF; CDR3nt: TGTGCCAGCAGCCCGAGGGACGACAAAAACATTCAGTACTTC